A single T cell receptor beta chain is shown here with its context. No antigen is known for it. This sample stems from a study of cytomegalovirus exposure and HLA in healthy donors. Study findings and constraints: HLA-A and HLA-B allele assignments for most subjects were reportedly predicted accurately using TCR beta sequences. Researchers had no immune exposure information except CMV serostatus available. On later analysis, the bulk of CMV-associated TCR beta chains appeared to be HLA-restricted.

In the PCR, 60 Vbeta and 13 Jbeta primers were used. This table comes from immunoSEQ multiplex PCR, and its TCRdb copy is limited to in-frame clones, with some not included. The table shows approximately 150,000 clones, with roughly 80% occurring only once. The CDR3 covers 18 residues. Germline CDR1 reads MNHEY; CDR2 reads SMNVEV (reference sequence). Sequenced material: PBMCs. The source is a woman aged 30 to 39 in good health and CMV-seronegative. The chain is built from TRBV27 and TRBJ2-5, with D possibly being TRBD2 (6 bases). The DNA matches TRBJ2-7 better at its end, which makes the J call doubtful. Here the CDR3 reads CASSLGPLWGEPTYEQYF. In nucleotides, the CDR3 is TGTGCCAGCAGTTTGGGGCCTCTTTGGGGGGAACCGACCTACGAGCAGTACTTC.